This T cell receptor (beta chain) is drawn from a study of T-cell memory formation after mild COVID-19. General study findings and limits: CD4+ bias marked clones expanding day 15 to 37, unlike balanced contracting clones. Contracting CD4+ clones lay largely in CM and EM, with CD8+ ones residing in EMRA. Pre-infection memory showed some responding clones, and this suggested that cross-reactive memory joined.

The CDR3 length is 14 residues. CDR1 is GTSNPN and CDR2 is SVGIG in the germline V gene (reference sequence). V was shortened by 2 bases and J by 7 bases, with 17 bases between the two germline ends. TCRdb itself ran the 5' RACE reads through MiXCR, one entry per CDR3 protein. The data show hundreds of thousands of distinct CDR3 sequences, with roughly 15% seen just once and about a fifth held by the top ten. On this clonotype itself: Its antigen is unknown.

The clonotype comes from a man aged 18 to 30 who had mild COVID-19 (a few samples of this study predate the infection). Cell type and time point are not known. V is TRBV30 and J is TRBJ1-2, with D possibly TRBD1 on 5 matching bases. Sequencing was carried out using PBMCs or a T cell subset sorted from them (not recorded which). CDR3 in amino acids: CAWSFVGGLGGYTF. In DNA, the CDR3 is TGTGCCTGGAGTTTCGTGGGGGGTTTGGGTGGCTACACCTTC.